One and the same sample provided the 9 T cell receptor beta chains below, sequenced in a study of cytomegalovirus exposure and HLA in healthy donors. 13 Jbeta primers and 60 Vbeta primers were used for the PCR. TCRdb keeps only in-frame clones here, not all; method: immunoSEQ multiplex PCR. The table records approximately 170,000 clones, over 65% of them present only once. Sequenced: PBMCs. Source of these receptors: a female donor in good health and CMV-seronegative.

The gene calls are TRBV9 and TRBJ2-3; D is perhaps TRBD1 (6 bases). Per germline, CDR1 SGDLS and CDR2 YYNGEE. This CDR3 contains 15 residues. Trimming pared 5 bases from V and 2 bases from J, leaving 15 bases between. The CDR3 DNA sequence: TGTGCCAGCAGGCCGGTCAGGGGATACACAGATACGCAGTATTTT. This translates into CASRPVRGYTDTQYF.

In its sample, this clone was seen a few times. The rearrangement joins TRBV27 to TRBJ1-2; D is unclear. The CDR3 spans 12 residues. V was shortened by 6 bases and J by 8 bases, with 13 bases between the two germline ends. Per germline, CDR1 MNHEY and CDR2 SMNVEV (reference sequence). The CDR3 spells CASRGSAGGYTF. CDR3 coding DNA: TGTGCCAGCAGGGGGAGTGCAGGAGGCTACACCTTC.

This clone was counted only a few times. The genes are TRBV6-5 and TRBJ1-2; D is undetermined. Trimming removed 0 bases from V and 4 bases from J, with 6 bases in between. The germline gives CDR1 MNHEY, CDR2 SVGAGI. This CDR3 comprises 13 residues. The CDR3 is CASSYSGSYGYTF. The CDR3 nucleotides are TGTGCCAGCAGTTACTCGGGCAGCTATGGCTACACCTTC.

The rearrangement uses TRBV30 and TRBJ2-3; 7 bases map to TRBD2. CDR3 length: 14 residues. Germline loops: CDR1 GTSNPN, CDR2 SVGIG (reference sequence). After removal of 2 bases from V and 7 bases from J, the junction contained 9 bases not matched to a gene. CDR3 protein: CAWSNSGEAHTQYF. CDR3 in DNA: TGTGCCTGGAGTAACAGCGGGGAGGCTCATACGCAGTATTTT.

The chain employs TRBV9 and TRBJ2-7, with 8 nucleotides matching TRBD1. The CDR3 has 15 amino acids. Germline CDR1 reads SGDLS; CDR2 reads YYNGEE. The ends lost 3 bases at V and 0 bases at J; junction bases unmatched: 5. CDR3 nucleotides: TGTGCCAGCAGCGGGGGACAGGACCCCTCCTACGAGCAGTACTTC. This sequence encodes CASSGGQDPSYEQYF.

This chain joins TRBV7-6 and TRBJ2-7, with 13 bases matching TRBD2. CDR3 size: 16 residues. Germline loops: CDR1 SGHVS, CDR2 FNYEAQ. The V segment lost 2 bases and the J segment 2 bases; nucleotides outside the gene matches: 3. CDR3 sequence reads: CASSLWTSGRPYEQYF. CDR3 coding DNA: TGTGCCAGCAGCTTATGGACTAGCGGGAGACCCTACGAGCAGTACTTC.

This chain connects TRBV7-6 to TRBJ2-1, with TRBD2 matching 8 bases. The CDR3 is made up of 17 amino acids. CDR1 is SGHVS, CDR2 FNYEAQ, per germline. V lost 1 base, J lost 6 bases, and 11 bases stayed unmatched. The DNA of the CDR3 is TGTGCCAGCAGCTTAGGAACCGGAGCGGGAGACGGCAATGAGCAGTTCTTC. Translation: CASSLGTGAGDGNEQFF.

This clone has only a few counts. The chain is built from TRBV4-3 and TRBJ2-7; 8 bases match TRBD2. CDR1 is LGHNA and CDR2 is YSLEER in the germline V gene. This CDR3 has 16 residues. The V and J ends lost 1 base and 2 bases, in that order; junction bases with no gene match: 7. The CDR3 loop reads CASSQAGLVSPYEQYF. CDR3 DNA sequence: TGCGCCAGCAGCCAAGCGGGACTAGTGTCGCCCTACGAGCAGTACTTC.

The gene calls are TRBV19 and TRBJ2-6; TRBD1 aligns across 10 bases. Germline CDR1 and CDR2: LNHDA and SQIVND (reference sequence). With V trimmed by 6 bases and J by 0 bases, 11 bases remained unmatched. The CDR3 extends over 19 amino acids. CDR3 DNA: TGTGCCAGTAGCAAGGACAGGGGGTTTTCCTTCTCTGGGGCCAACGTCCTGACTTTC. It translates to CASSKDRGFSFSGANVLTF.